Following are 2 T cell receptor beta chains from one sample sequenced in a study of T-cell reconstitution after alpha-beta-depleted transplantation in children. A TCRbeta library incorporating unique molecular identifiers was prepared. TCRdb re-derived calls from the PCR reads in MiXCR, one entry per CDR3 protein. The sample has 98,000 or so distinct CDR3 sequences, 5% to 8% seen once. Sequenced material: PBMCs, mostly from graft donor cells, taken 360 days after TCRalphabeta/CD19-depleted stem cell transplant. All receptors come from a male patient between 2 and 10 years old who had a stem cell transplant for acute lymphoblastic leukemia, so the T cells may come from the graft donor.

This clonotype has a handful of counts. The J gene is TRBJ2-3, the V gene TRBV20-1; 10 nucleotides match TRBD2. V was clipped by 2 bases and J by 11 bases; unmatched bases: 22. The CDR3 loop spans 18 amino acids. Germline CDR1 DFQATT, CDR2 SNEGSKA (reference sequence). CDR3 coding DNA: TGCAGTGCTAGAACTAGCGGGGTGCTTCAGGACCCTCCGTTAAGGCAGTATTTT. Protein: CSARTSGVLQDPPLRQYF.

This clonotype was detected ten times or more. The rearrangement links TRBV28 to TRBJ2-5; D gene ambiguous. Looked up from germline, CDR1 is MDHEN and CDR2 is SYDVKM. The CDR3 runs 14 residues. The V end lost 1 base, the J end lost 1 base, and 7 bases lay between the germline ends. The chain's CDR3 is CASSLSASQETQYF. The CDR3, as DNA: TGTGCCAGCAGTTTATCAGCCTCCCAAGAGACCCAGTACTTC.